Below are 26 T cell receptor beta chains sequenced from a single sample in a study of cytomegalovirus exposure and HLA in healthy donors. This PCR relied on a set of 60 Vbeta primers and 13 Jbeta primers. Using immunoSEQ multiplex PCR, the repertoire was profiled, and TCRdb retains in-frame clones only, with some absent. The data show some 150,000 clones, roughly 80% seen once. The material sequenced was PBMCs. The receptor source for this set is a female donor in good health and CMV-seronegative.

This sequence joins TRBV5-1 and TRBJ2-1; 13 bases are a match to TRBD2. V lost 4 bases to trimming and J lost 4 bases; unmatched junction nucleotides: 5. Germline loops: CDR1 SGHRS, CDR2 YFSETQ. This CDR3 is 16 amino acids long. The CDR3 DNA reads TGCGCCAGCAGCCTTAGGACTAGCGGGAGTTACAATGAGCAGTTCTTC. It is translated as CASSLRTSGSYNEQFF.

V and J are TRBV27 and TRBJ1-2; no clear D. This CDR3 is 13 amino acids long. Germline-derived CDR1 and CDR2 are MNHEY and SMNVEV (reference sequence). V was clipped by 3 bases and J by 0 bases, with 5 bases between them. DNA for the CDR3: TGTGCCAGCAGTTTTGCAGCTAACTATGGCTACACCTTC. This gives the protein CASSFAANYGYTF.

J is TRBJ2-3 and V is TRBV7-9; 10 bases fit TRBD1. The CDR3 runs 16 residues. The germline V gene encodes CDR1 SEHNR and CDR2 FQNEAQ (reference sequence). With 3 bases clipped from V and 5 bases from J, the junction kept 8 bases outside the gene matches. The CDR3 protein is CASSFLPGQGLDTQYF. DNA for the CDR3: TGTGCCAGCAGCTTCCTCCCGGGACAGGGGTTAGATACGCAGTATTTT.

V usage is TRBV19 and J usage is TRBJ2-7; D is ambiguous. Germline V lookup: CDR1 LNHDA, CDR2 SQIVND (reference sequence). The germline V and J ends were trimmed by 1 base and 3 bases, with 10 bases remaining between them. The CDR3 is made up of 14 amino acids. The CDR3 protein is CASSIVGSSYEQYF. Written as DNA, the CDR3 is TGTGCCAGTAGTATAGTAGGCTCTAGCTACGAGCAGTACTTC.

This rearrangement joins TRBV14 to TRBJ2-1; 8 bases map to TRBD2. CDR1 and CDR2 (germline): SGHDN, FVKESK. The CDR3 has 15 residues. V was clipped by 1 base and J by 8 bases; unmatched bases: 7. The CDR3 spells CASSQGVAGLDEQFF. CDR3 in DNA: TGTGCCAGCAGCCAAGGAGTAGCGGGACTCGATGAGCAGTTCTTC.

The J gene is TRBJ1-5, the V gene TRBV28, with 9 bases fitting TRBD1. Germline CDR1 and CDR2: MDHEN and SYDVKM. The junction had 2 bases not matched to a gene; V was cut back by 2 bases and J by 3 bases. The CDR3 runs 15 residues. In DNA, the CDR3 is TGTGCCAGCAGTTTAGGGACAGGGTTCAATCAGCCCCAGCATTTT. This translates into CASSLGTGFNQPQHF.

The chain carries TRBV28 and TRBJ2-7, with TRBD1 identical over 11 bases. J lost 5 bases, V lost 2 bases, and 5 bases had no gene match. This CDR3 has 15 residues. CDR1 and CDR2 (germline): MDHEN, SYDVKM. CDR3 in amino acids: CASSLVGQGAHEQYF. CDR3 coding DNA: TGTGCCAGCAGTTTAGTCGGACAGGGGGCCCACGAGCAGTACTTC.

Regarding this clone: One end of the junction fails to match germline, which may point to a read error. The chain couples TRBV6-6 to TRBJ1-4; 7 positions match TRBD1. CDR1 is MNHNY, CDR2 SVGAGI, per germline (reference sequence). There are 12 residues in the CDR3. This CDR3 is CASSYSTGTPIF. In nucleotides, the CDR3 is TGTGCCAGCAGTTACTCGACAGGGACACCGATTTTT.

The gene calls are TRBV18 and TRBJ2-6; D is unresolved. The CDR3 runs 15 residues. The germline CDR1 and CDR2 sequences are KGHSH and LQKENI. V was trimmed by 6 bases and J by 1 base, leaving 10 bases between them. The CDR3 sequence: CASSPSLSGANVLTF. The CDR3 DNA is TGTGCCAGCTCCCCTAGTTTATCTGGGGCCAACGTCCTGACTTTC.

The rearrangement uses TRBV27 and TRBJ2-7; 7 bases map to TRBD1. The CDR3 length is 15 residues. The V gene's germline CDR1 is MNHEY and CDR2 SMNVEV (reference sequence). The V and J ends lost 5 bases and 0 bases, in that order; junction bases with no gene match: 7. DNA of the CDR3: TGTGCCAGCAGTAGAACAGGGGACCCCTCCTACGAGCAGTACTTC. This codes for CASSRTGDPSYEQYF.

This chain links TRBV5-4 with TRBJ1-1, with a tentative D call TRBD1 (5 bases). Trimming left V 3 bases short and J 1 base short, with 10 bases between. CDR3 length equals 14 residues. Germline loops: CDR1 SGHNT, CDR2 YYREEE (reference sequence). CDR3 in amino acids: CASSSRVRNTEAFF. The CDR3 coding sequence is TGTGCCAGCAGCTCCAGGGTCAGGAACACTGAAGCTTTCTTT. The full variable domain, rest sourced from reference TRBV5-4 and TRBJ1-1, is ETGVTQSPTHLIKTRGQQVTLRCSSQSGHNTVSWYQQALGQGPQFIFQYYREEENGRGNFPPRFSGLQFPNYSSELNVNALELDDSALYLCASSSRVRNTEAFFGQGTRLTVV.

The CDR3 is CASSPALWEAFF. The CDR3 DNA is TGTGCCAGCAGCCCAGCCCTTTGGGAGGCTTTCTTT. J is TRBJ1-1 and V is TRBV7-9; D is uncertain. Trimming removed 5 bases from V and 11 bases from J, with 15 bases in between. Germline-derived CDR1 and CDR2 are SEHNR and FQNEAQ (reference sequence). The CDR3 is made up of 12 amino acids.

The chain joins TRBV5-1 to TRBJ2-3; the match to TRBD2 covers 8 bases. Per germline, CDR1 SGHRS and CDR2 YFSETQ. The CDR3 covers 18 residues. With 0 bases clipped from V and 6 bases from J, the junction kept 15 bases outside the gene matches. This CDR3 is CASSLASGTSDSTDTQYF. In nucleotides, the CDR3 is TGCGCCAGCAGCTTGGCGTCTGGGACTAGTGACAGTACGGATACGCAGTATTTT.

The rearrangement uses TRBV29-1 and TRBJ2-1; TRBD2 matches at 8 bases. Trimming at V came to 2 bases and at J to 0 bases, leaving 3 bases not matched to a gene. The CDR3 is 15 residues long. Germline V gene sequence: CDR1 SQVTM, CDR2 ANQGSEA. The CDR3 loop is CSVEPREGSYNEQFF. In DNA, the CDR3 is TGCAGCGTTGAACCCCGGGAGGGCTCCTACAATGAGCAGTTCTTC.

CDR3 sequence (DNA): TGTGCCAGCAGTTGGGCTACTAACTATGGCTACACCTTC. As protein: CASSWATNYGYTF. This chain uses TRBV28 with TRBJ1-2; D unclear. This CDR3 spans 13 amino acids. Germline values: CDR1 MDHEN, CDR2 SYDVKM. Trimming cost V 4 bases and J 0 bases, with 6 bases left between them.

The chain uses TRBV25-1 and TRBJ2-7; the match to TRBD1 covers 11 bases. Germline V CDR1 and CDR2: MGHDK, SYGVNS. J gave up 4 bases and V 6 bases, and 8 bases lay outside the gene matches. This CDR3 has 15 residues. The CDR3 nucleotides read TGTGCCAGCAGGGGGCCTGGGACAGGGGGATACGAGCAGTACTTC. It is translated as CASRGPGTGGYEQYF.

The chain uses TRBV11-2 and TRBJ2-5; perhaps TRBD2 as D (5 bases). Germline CDR1 reads SGHAT; CDR2 reads FQNNGV. The CDR3 loop spans 15 amino acids. V was shortened by 8 bases and J by 7 bases, with 23 bases between the two germline ends. CDR3 sequence (DNA): TGTGCCAGCGGCTGGTTATATGAGGGCAAGGGGACCCAGTACTTC. Encoded protein: CASGWLYEGKGTQYF.

A remark on this clone: In the same sample, other DNA sequences code for this CDR3. V gene TRBV5-6 combines with J gene TRBJ1-2, with 7 bases identical to TRBD1. The V segment lost 4 bases and the J segment 5 bases; nucleotides outside the gene matches: 5. Germline assignment: CDR1 SGHDT and CDR2 YYEEEE. The CDR3 is made up of 13 amino acids. The CDR3 region is CASSPGTAYGYTF. The CDR3, as DNA: TGTGCCAGCAGCCCGGGGACAGCATATGGCTACACCTTC.

The chain employs TRBV28 and TRBJ1-4, with no clear D. In germline, CDR1 is MDHEN, CDR2 SYDVKM. Trimming removed 5 bases at V and 1 base at J, with 11 bases between. This CDR3 is 15 amino acids long. The CDR3 bases are TGTGCCAGCAGTCGACTTACGGTAACTAATGAAAAACTGTTTTTT. Its protein is CASSRLTVTNEKLFF.

The chain couples TRBV20-1 to TRBJ2-5; D uncertain. CDR1 and CDR2 (germline): DFQATT, SNEGSKA (reference sequence). The CDR3 sequence is 10 residues long. V lost 6 bases and J lost 2, with 4 bases in between. CDR3 protein: CSASQETQYF. CDR3 DNA: TGCAGTGCATCACAAGAGACCCAGTACTTC.

The gene calls are TRBV28 and TRBJ1-4, with 8 nucleotides matching TRBD1. The CDR3 is 16 residues long. V was clipped by 3 bases and J by 2 bases; unmatched bases: 5. Germline CDR1 is MDHEN and CDR2 is SYDVKM. CDR3 region: CASSLAGTGTNEKLFF. The CDR3 DNA sequence: TGTGCCAGCAGTTTGGCCGGGACAGGCACTAATGAAAAACTGTTTTTT.

Only one count was recorded for this clone. The genes are TRBV5-4 and TRBJ2-7; 7 bases map to TRBD1. The CDR3 extends over 14 amino acids. The V gene end was trimmed by 0 bases and the J gene end by 4 bases; junction bases not matched to a gene: 4. CDR1 SGHNT and CDR2 YYREEE come from the germline V gene (reference sequence). The CDR3 loop reads CASSLAGQLYEQYF. CDR3 DNA: TGTGCCAGCAGCTTGGCGGGACAGCTTTACGAGCAGTACTTC.

V and J are TRBV27 and TRBJ2-2; 11 bases agree with TRBD1. CDR1 and CDR2 (germline): MNHEY, SMNVEV (reference sequence). Losses at the gene ends were 4 bases for V and 5 bases for J; bases not matched to a gene: 3. The CDR3 is 15 amino acids. The CDR3 is CASSYGTGGTGELFF. For the CDR3, the DNA is TGTGCCAGCAGTTACGGGACAGGGGGGACCGGGGAGCTGTTTTTT.

J is TRBJ2-3 and V is TRBV5-8; D is perhaps TRBD1 (5 bases). The CDR3 contains 15 residues. Germline loops: CDR1 SGHTS, CDR2 YDEGEE. Trimming took 5 bases from V and 0 from J, leaving 13 bases between them. The CDR3 here is CASRYQGSSTDTQYF. CDR3 bases: TGTGCCAGCAGATATCAGGGTTCTAGCACAGATACGCAGTATTTT.

The chain is built from TRBV7-9 and TRBJ1-1, with D maybe TRBD1 (6 bases). Trimming shortened V by 3 bases and J by 0 bases, and 11 bases separated the two germline ends. The CDR3 length is 15 residues. Germline V CDR1 and CDR2: SEHNR, FQNEAQ (reference sequence). The CDR3 DNA reads as TGTGCCAGCAGCTTCACGGGACATATGAACACTGAAGCTTTCTTT. Its translation is CASSFTGHMNTEAFF.

The rearrangement uses TRBV28 and TRBJ1-5; D uncertain. CDR1 MDHEN and CDR2 SYDVKM come from the germline V gene. CDR3 size: 15 residues. V lost 3 bases and J 2 bases, leaving 11 bases between the germline ends. The DNA for the CDR3 is TGTGCCAGCAGTTTTCTGAAAAGCGGCAATCAGCCCCAGCATTTT. Protein: CASSFLKSGNQPQHF.